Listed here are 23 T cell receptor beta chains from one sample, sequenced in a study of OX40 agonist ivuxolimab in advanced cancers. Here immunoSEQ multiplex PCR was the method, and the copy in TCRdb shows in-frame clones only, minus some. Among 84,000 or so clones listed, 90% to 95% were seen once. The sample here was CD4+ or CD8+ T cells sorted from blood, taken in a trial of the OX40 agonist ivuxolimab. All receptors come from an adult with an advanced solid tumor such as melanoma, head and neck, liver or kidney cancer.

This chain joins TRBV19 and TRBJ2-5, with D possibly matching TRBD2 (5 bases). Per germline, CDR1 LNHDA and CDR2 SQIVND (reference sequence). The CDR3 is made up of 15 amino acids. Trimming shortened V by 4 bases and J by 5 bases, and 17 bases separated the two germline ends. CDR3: CASSREPGPRETQYF. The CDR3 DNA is TGTGCCAGTAGTAGGGAGCCCGGGCCTCGGGAGACCCAGTACTTC. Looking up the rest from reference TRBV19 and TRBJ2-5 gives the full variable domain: DGGITQSPKYLFRKEGQNVTLSCEQNLNHDAMYWYRQDPGQGLRLIYYSQIVNDFQKGDIAEGYSVSREKKESFPLTVTSAQKNPTAFYLCASSREPGPRETQYFGPGTRLLVL.

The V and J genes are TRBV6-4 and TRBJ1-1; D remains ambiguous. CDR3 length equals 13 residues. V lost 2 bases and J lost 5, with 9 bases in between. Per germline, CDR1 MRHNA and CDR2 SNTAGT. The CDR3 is CASSDEGGTEAFF. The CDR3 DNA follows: TGTGCCAGCAGTGACGAGGGCGGTACTGAAGCTTTCTTT.

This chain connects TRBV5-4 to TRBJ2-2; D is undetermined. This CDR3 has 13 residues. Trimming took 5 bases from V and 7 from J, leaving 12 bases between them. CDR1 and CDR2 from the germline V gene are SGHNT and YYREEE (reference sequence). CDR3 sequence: CASSLRMDGELFF. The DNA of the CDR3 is TGTGCCAGCAGTCTCCGGATGGACGGGGAGCTGTTTTTT.

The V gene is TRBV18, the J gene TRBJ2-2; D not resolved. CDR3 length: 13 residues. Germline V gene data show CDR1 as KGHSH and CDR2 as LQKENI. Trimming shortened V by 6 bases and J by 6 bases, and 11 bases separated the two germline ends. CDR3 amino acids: CASSAGVPGELFF. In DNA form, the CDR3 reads TGTGCCAGCTCTGCAGGAGTCCCCGGGGAGCTGTTTTTT.

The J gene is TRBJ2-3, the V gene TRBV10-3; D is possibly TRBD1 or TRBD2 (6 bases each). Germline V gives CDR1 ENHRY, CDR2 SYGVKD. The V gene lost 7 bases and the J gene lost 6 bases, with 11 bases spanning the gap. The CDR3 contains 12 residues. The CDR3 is CAITGADDTQYF. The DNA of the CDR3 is TGTGCCATCACGGGGGCGGATGATACGCAGTATTTT.

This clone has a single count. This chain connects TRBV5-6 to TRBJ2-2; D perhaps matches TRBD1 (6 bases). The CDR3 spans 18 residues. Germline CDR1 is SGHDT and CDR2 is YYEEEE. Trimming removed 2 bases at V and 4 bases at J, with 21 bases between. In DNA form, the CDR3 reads TGTGCCAGCAGCTTCATGCCTCCGTGGCAGGGGCCCACCGGGGAGCTGTTTTTT. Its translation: CASSFMPPWQGPTGELFF. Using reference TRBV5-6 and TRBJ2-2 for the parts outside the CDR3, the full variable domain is DAGVTQSPTHLIKTRGQQVTLRCSPKSGHDTVSWYQQALGQGPQFIFQYYEEEERQRGNFPDRFSGHQFPNYSSELNVNALLLGDSALYLCASSFMPPWQGPTGELFFGEGSRLTVL.

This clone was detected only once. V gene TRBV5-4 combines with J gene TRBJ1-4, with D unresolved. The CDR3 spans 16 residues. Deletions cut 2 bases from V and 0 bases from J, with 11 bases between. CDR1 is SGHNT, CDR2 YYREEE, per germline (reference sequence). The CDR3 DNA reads TGTGCCAGCAGCTTAGGAGGGCTCGCAACTAATGAAAAACTGTTTTTT. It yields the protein CASSLGGLATNEKLFF.

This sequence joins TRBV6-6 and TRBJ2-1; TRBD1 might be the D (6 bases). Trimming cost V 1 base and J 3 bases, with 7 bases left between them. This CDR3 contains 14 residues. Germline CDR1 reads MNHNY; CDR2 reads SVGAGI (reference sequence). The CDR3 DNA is TGTGCCAGCAGTTACTTGGACAGCTACAATGAGCAGTTCTTC. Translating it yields CASSYLDSYNEQFF.

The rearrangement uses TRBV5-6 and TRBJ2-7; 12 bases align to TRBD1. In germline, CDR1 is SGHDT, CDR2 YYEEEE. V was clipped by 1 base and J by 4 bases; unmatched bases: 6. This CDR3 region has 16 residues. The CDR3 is CASSLWWGQGAYEQYF. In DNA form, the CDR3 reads TGTGCCAGCAGCTTGTGGTGGGGACAGGGGGCTTACGAGCAGTACTTC.

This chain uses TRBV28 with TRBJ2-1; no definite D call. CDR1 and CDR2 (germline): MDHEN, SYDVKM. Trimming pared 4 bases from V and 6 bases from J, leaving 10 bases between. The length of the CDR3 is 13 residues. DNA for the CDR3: TGTGCCAGCAGTTGGGCAGCCTCCAATGAGCAGTTCTTC. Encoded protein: CASSWAASNEQFF.

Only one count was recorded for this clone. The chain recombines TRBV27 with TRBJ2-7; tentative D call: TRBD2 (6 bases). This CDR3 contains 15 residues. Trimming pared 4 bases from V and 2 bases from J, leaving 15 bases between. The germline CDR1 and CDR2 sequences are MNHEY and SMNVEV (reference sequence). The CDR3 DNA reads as TGTGCCAGCAGTTCCGCCGGGACTGGAACCTACGAGCAGTACTTC. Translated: CASSSAGTGTYEQYF.

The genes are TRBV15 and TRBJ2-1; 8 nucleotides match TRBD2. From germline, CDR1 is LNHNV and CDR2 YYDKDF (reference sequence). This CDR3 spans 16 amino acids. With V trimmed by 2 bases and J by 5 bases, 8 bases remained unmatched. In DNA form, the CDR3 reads TGTGCCACCAGCAGAACCGCGGGACTAGGGGACAATGAGCAGTTCTTC. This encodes CATSRTAGLGDNEQFF.

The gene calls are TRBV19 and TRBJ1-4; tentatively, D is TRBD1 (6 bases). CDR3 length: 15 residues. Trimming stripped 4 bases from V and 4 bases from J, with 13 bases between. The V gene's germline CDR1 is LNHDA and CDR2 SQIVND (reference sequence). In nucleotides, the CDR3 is TGTGCCAGTAGTAACCCCCGAGGGGGTAATGAAAAACTGTTTTTT. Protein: CASSNPRGGNEKLFF.

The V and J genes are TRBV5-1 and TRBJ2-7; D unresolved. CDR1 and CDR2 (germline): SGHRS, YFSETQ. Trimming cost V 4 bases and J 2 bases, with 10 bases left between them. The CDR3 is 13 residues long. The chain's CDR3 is CASSKSSPYEQYF. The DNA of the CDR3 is TGCGCCAGCAGCAAAAGTTCCCCCTACGAGCAGTACTTC.

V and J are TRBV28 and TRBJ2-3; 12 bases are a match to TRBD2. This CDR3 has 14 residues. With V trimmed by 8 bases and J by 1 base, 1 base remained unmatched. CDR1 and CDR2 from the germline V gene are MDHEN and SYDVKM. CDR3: CASGLAGRTDTQYF. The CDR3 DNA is TGTGCCAGCGGACTAGCGGGGCGCACAGATACGCAGTATTTT.

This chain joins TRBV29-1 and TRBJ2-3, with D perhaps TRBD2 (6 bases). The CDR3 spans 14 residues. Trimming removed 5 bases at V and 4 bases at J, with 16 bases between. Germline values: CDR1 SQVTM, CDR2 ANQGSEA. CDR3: CSVLPQRVADTQYF. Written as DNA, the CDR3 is TGCAGCGTTCTTCCTCAGCGGGTGGCAGATACGCAGTATTTT.

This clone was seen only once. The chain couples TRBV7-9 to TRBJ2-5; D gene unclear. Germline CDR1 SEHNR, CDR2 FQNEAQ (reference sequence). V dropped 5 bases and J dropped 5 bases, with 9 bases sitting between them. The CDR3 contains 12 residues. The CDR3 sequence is CASSPRWETQYF. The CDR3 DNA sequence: TGTGCCAGCAGCCCACGATGGGAGACCCAGTACTTC.

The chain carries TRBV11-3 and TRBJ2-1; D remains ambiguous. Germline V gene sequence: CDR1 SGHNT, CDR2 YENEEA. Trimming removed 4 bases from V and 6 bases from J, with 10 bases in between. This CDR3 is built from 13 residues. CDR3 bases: TGTGCCAGCAGCTCCTCTTCATTCAATGAGCAGTTCTTC. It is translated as CASSSSSFNEQFF.

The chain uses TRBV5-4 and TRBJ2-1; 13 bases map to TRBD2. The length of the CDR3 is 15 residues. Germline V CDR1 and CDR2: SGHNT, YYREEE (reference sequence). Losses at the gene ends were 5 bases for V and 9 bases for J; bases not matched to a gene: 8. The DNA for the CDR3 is TGTGCCAGCAGAACAGGACTAGCGGGGGTGCGTGAGCAGTTCTTC. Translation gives CASRTGLAGVREQFF.

The CDR3 coding sequence is TGTGCCAGTAGCCCCAGGGGGGATACAGATACGCAGTATTTT. This encodes CASSPRGDTDTQYF. The V gene is TRBV19, the J gene TRBJ2-3; D is possibly TRBD1 (7 bases). The length of the CDR3 is 14 residues. V was clipped by 6 bases and J by 3 bases, with 13 bases between them. Germline CDR1 LNHDA, CDR2 SQIVND (reference sequence).

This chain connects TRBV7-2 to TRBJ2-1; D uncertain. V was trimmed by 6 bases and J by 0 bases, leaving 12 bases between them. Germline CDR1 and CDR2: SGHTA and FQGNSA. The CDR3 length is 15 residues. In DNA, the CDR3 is TGTGCCAGCAGGGCCGGGTCTAGCTCCTACAATGAGCAGTTCTTC. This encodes CASRAGSSSYNEQFF.

CDR3 coding DNA: TGTGCCAGCAGCCTACTCCCTACTACGCAGGGGGCGAGAGAGCAGTACTTC. As protein: CASSLLPTTQGAREQYF. This rearrangement joins TRBV27 to TRBJ2-7; 8 positions agree with TRBD1. The CDR3 runs 17 residues. Germline V CDR1 and CDR2: MNHEY, SMNVEV (reference sequence). The V gene end was trimmed by 6 bases and the J gene end by 7 bases; junction bases not matched to a gene: 20.

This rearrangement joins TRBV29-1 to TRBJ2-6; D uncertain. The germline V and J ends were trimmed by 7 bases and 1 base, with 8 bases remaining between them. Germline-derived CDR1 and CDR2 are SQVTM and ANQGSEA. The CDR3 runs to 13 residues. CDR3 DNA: TGCAGCGCTAGGGTATCTGGGGCCAACGTCCTGACTTTC. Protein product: CSARVSGANVLTF.